The TCR beta chain under discussion was sequenced for a study of CD8 T cells in Susac syndrome. The germline V gene encodes CDR1 LNHDA and CDR2 SQIVND (reference sequence). Trimming removed 0 bases at V and 3 bases at J, with 3 bases between. The CDR3 has 13 residues. RNA, at about 0.45 to 1 ug, was reverse transcribed with random hexamers. TCRdb reanalysed the immunoSEQ multiplex PCR reads using MiXCR and keeps one entry per CDR3 protein. The table records some 63,000 distinct CDR3 sequences, roughly 94% of them present only once. The gene calls are TRBV19 and TRBJ2-1; D not resolved. This clonotype was obtained from a human donor with multiple sclerosis. The sample was CD8+ T cells from PBMCs. The CDR3 spells CASSIDLYNEQFF. CDR3 coding DNA: TGTGCCAGTAGTATAGACCTCTACAATGAGCAGTTCTTC.